The 22 T cell receptor beta chains listed next were all sequenced from one sample in a study of PD-1 blockade in mismatch repair-deficient tumors. Produced via immunoSEQ multiplex PCR; TCRdb's table is partial and in-frame only. The table records roughly 110,000 clones, around 80% of them present only once. This specimen was peripheral blood, taken 60 to 65 weeks after starting pembrolizumab. These receptors originate from an adult with mismatch repair-deficient cancer.

This clone has more than one count but fewer than ten. This rearrangement joins TRBV6-1 to TRBJ2-7, with TRBD1 as a possible D gene (6 bases). The CDR3 runs 13 residues. The ends were cut back, 7 bases at V and 0 bases at J, with 10 bases in the middle. Germline CDR1 is MNHNS and CDR2 is SASEGT. CDR3 sequence (DNA): TGTGCCAGCATGAGGGACACCTCCTACGAGCAGTACTTC. Protein product: CASMRDTSYEQYF.

This chain uses TRBV18 with TRBJ2-7; 7 bases are shared with TRBD1. The V gene end was trimmed by 3 bases and the J gene end by 2 bases; junction bases not matched to a gene: 4. This CDR3 is built from 14 residues. Germline assignment: CDR1 KGHSH and CDR2 LQKENI. CDR3 bases: TGTGCCAGCTCACCGGCCGGGACAGCCTACGAGCAGTACTTC. Translation gives CASSPAGTAYEQYF.

This rearrangement joins TRBV7-9 to TRBJ1-6; D possibly corresponds to TRBD1 (5 bases). This CDR3 contains 12 residues. Trimming pared 6 bases from V and 9 bases from J, leaving 9 bases between. Germline values: CDR1 SEHNR, CDR2 FQNEAQ (reference sequence). CDR3 sequence (DNA): TGTGCCAGCAGAATGGGGGGTTCACCCCTCCACTTT. Protein sequence: CASRMGGSPLHF.

The chain joins TRBV5-1 to TRBJ2-7, with 7 bases fitting TRBD1. V lost 3 bases, J lost 2 bases, and 5 bases stayed unmatched. Germline V gene sequence: CDR1 SGHRS, CDR2 YFSETQ. This CDR3 spans 14 amino acids. The CDR3 loop reads CASSSEGTAYEQYF. CDR3 sequence (DNA): TGCGCCAGCAGCTCAGAAGGGACAGCCTACGAGCAGTACTTC.

V usage is TRBV27 and J usage is TRBJ2-7; D may match TRBD1 or TRBD2 (5 bases each). Germline CDR1 MNHEY, CDR2 SMNVEV (reference sequence). V was shortened by 6 bases and J by 4 bases, with 22 bases between the two germline ends. CDR3 length: 16 residues. The chain's CDR3 is CASSLLPGRFSYEQYF. The CDR3 coding sequence is TGTGCCAGCAGCCTTCTCCCGGGACGATTCAGTTACGAGCAGTACTTC.

This clone was observed at least ten times. The chain's CDR3 is CASSITGGVGTDTQYF. CDR3 bases: TGTGCCAGCAGCATTACTGGGGGTGTTGGCACAGATACGCAGTATTTT. The V gene is TRBV7-2, the J gene TRBJ2-3; either TRBD1 or TRBD2 may supply D (5 bases each). V lost 5 bases and J lost 1, with 16 bases in between. The CDR3 spans 16 residues. From germline, CDR1 is SGHTA and CDR2 FQGNSA.

The genes are TRBV7-2 and TRBJ2-5, with TRBD1 identical over 7 bases. CDR3 length equals 15 residues. Losses at the gene ends were 4 bases for V and 0 bases for J; bases not matched to a gene: 5. The germline V gene has CDR1 SGHTA and CDR2 FQGNSA. CDR3 residues: CASSWTGNNQETQYF. The CDR3 DNA is TGTGCCAGCAGCTGGACAGGAAACAACCAAGAGACCCAGTACTTC.

The chain combines TRBV4-3 with TRBJ2-5, with TRBD1 identical over 9 bases. The CDR3 contains 14 residues. CDR1 LGHNA and CDR2 YSLEER come from the germline V gene. J was trimmed by 4 bases and V by 3 bases; bases with no gene match: 3. CDR3 DNA sequence: TGCGCCAGCAGCCAGGGACAGGGTGGAGAGACCCAGTACTTC. This codes for CASSQGQGGETQYF.

J is TRBJ1-2 and V is TRBV5-6; D unresolved. From germline, CDR1 is SGHDT and CDR2 YYEEEE. The CDR3 spans 14 residues. Trimming stripped 4 bases from V and 1 base from J, with 11 bases between. The chain's CDR3 is CASSPREFNYGYTF. CDR3 in DNA: TGTGCCAGCAGCCCCCGGGAGTTTAACTATGGCTACACCTTC.

This clone occurred once. The rearrangement uses TRBV14 and TRBJ1-1; possible D gene TRBD1, 6 bases. CDR3 length: 16 residues. The germline CDR1 and CDR2 sequences are SGHDN and FVKESK. V was pared by 1 base and J by 3 bases, with 15 bases between. CDR3 bases: TGTGCCAGCAGCCAAGTAGGGGGGGGGTTGGACACTGAAGCTTTCTTT. Its protein product is CASSQVGGGLDTEAFF.

This clone was observed a handful of times. This sequence joins TRBV4-3 and TRBJ2-7; 10 bases are a match to TRBD2. The V gene's germline CDR1 is LGHNA and CDR2 YSLEER. V dropped 2 bases and J dropped 4; count of bases not matched to a gene: 8. This CDR3 spans 16 amino acids. CDR3 nucleotide sequence: TGCGCCAGCAGCCAATCACCGGGACTAGCGATTTACGAGCAGTACTTC. This translates into CASSQSPGLAIYEQYF.

The gene calls are TRBV19 and TRBJ1-3; D may be TRBD1 (6 bases). V was shortened by 5 bases and J by 4 bases, with 15 bases between the two germline ends. In germline, CDR1 is LNHDA, CDR2 SQIVND (reference sequence). CDR3 length: 15 residues. The CDR3 DNA reads as TGTGCCAGTAGTTTACAGGGACTAAACGGAAACACCATATATTTT. Protein sequence: CASSLQGLNGNTIYF.

V is TRBV5-5 and J is TRBJ2-7; D remains unclear. This CDR3 is built from 14 residues. Trimming removed 0 bases at V and 5 bases at J, with 12 bases between. Germline V CDR1 and CDR2: SGHKS, YYEKEE (reference sequence). This CDR3 is CASSLGPGLHEQYF. The CDR3 DNA reads TGTGCCAGCAGCTTGGGTCCGGGTCTCCACGAGCAGTACTTC.

This chain links TRBV18 with TRBJ2-7, with 8 bases fitting TRBD1. Germline CDR1 reads KGHSH; CDR2 reads LQKENI. CDR3 length equals 15 residues. V dropped 1 base and J dropped 4; count of bases not matched to a gene: 6. The CDR3, as DNA: TGTGCCAGCTCACCACGTCGGACAGGGAGTTACGAGCAGTACTTC. This gives the protein CASSPRRTGSYEQYF.

The chain is built from TRBV15 and TRBJ2-3, with 7 bases fitting TRBD1. CDR1 LNHNV and CDR2 YYDKDF come from the germline V gene (reference sequence). V dropped 5 bases and J dropped 0; count of bases not matched to a gene: 11. This CDR3 comprises 17 residues. CDR3 DNA sequence: TGTGCCACCAGCTATTTCCCCCGGGACAGTAGCACAGATACGCAGTATTTT. As protein: CATSYFPRDSSTDTQYF. Full variable domain (outside the CDR3, taken from reference TRBV15 and TRBJ2-3): DAMVIQNPRYQVTQFGKPVTLSCSQTLNHNVMYWYQQKSSQAPKLLFHYYDKDFNNEADTPDNFQSRRPNTSFCFLDIRSPGLGDTAMYLCATSYFPRDSSTDTQYFGPGTRLTVL.

The rearrangement links TRBV11-3 to TRBJ1-1; 10 nucleotides match TRBD1. With 5 bases clipped from V and 0 bases from J, the junction kept 6 bases outside the gene matches. From germline, CDR1 is SGHNT and CDR2 YENEEA. The CDR3 sequence is 16 residues long. CDR3 residues: CASSRQGAAVNTEAFF. The CDR3 nucleotides read TGTGCCAGCAGCCGACAGGGGGCTGCGGTGAACACTGAAGCTTTCTTT.

This chain connects TRBV5-1 to TRBJ1-2; D is unresolved. Germline CDR1 is SGHRS and CDR2 is YFSETQ. This CDR3 comprises 13 residues. Trimming removed 0 bases at V and 3 bases at J, with 6 bases between. The CDR3 is CASSLEGDYGYTF. In nucleotides, the CDR3 is TGCGCCAGCAGCTTGGAAGGAGACTATGGCTACACCTTC.

There are a few counts of this clone. V gene TRBV5-6 combines with J gene TRBJ2-7, with D possibly TRBD1 on 7 matching bases. The CDR3 loop spans 16 amino acids. Trimming cost V 1 base and J 4 bases, with 18 bases left between them. Germline V gene lookup returns CDR1 SGHDT and CDR2 YYEEEE. The CDR3 sequence is CASSLQSAGGLYEQYF. The DNA of the CDR3 is TGTGCCAGCAGCTTGCAATCGGCAGGGGGGTTGTACGAGCAGTACTTC.

This clone has only one observation. The V and J genes are TRBV11-2 and TRBJ2-5, with D perhaps matching TRBD1 (6 bases). The V gene lost 2 bases and the J gene lost 5 bases, with 15 bases spanning the gap. Germline-derived CDR1 and CDR2 are SGHAT and FQNNGV. CDR3 size: 15 residues. Here the CDR3 reads CASSLNVGGRETQYF. In DNA, the CDR3 is TGTGCCAGCAGCTTAAATGTAGGGGGTCGGGAGACCCAGTACTTC.

The chain is built from TRBV5-1 and TRBJ2-7; D call uncertain. Germline values: CDR1 SGHRS, CDR2 YFSETQ. The CDR3 length is 17 residues. Trimming took 4 bases from V and 2 from J, leaving 22 bases between them. The CDR3 bases are TGCGCCAGCAGCCTGCAATCCCGCCGATACACGACCTACGAGCAGTACTTC. This encodes CASSLQSRRYTTYEQYF. The full variable domain, in which reference TRBV5-1 and TRBJ2-7 provide the parts outside the CDR3, is KAGVTQTPRYLIKTRGQQVTLSCSPISGHRSVSWYQQTPGQGLQFLFEYFSETQRNKGNFPGRFSGRQFSNSRSEMNVSTLELGDSALYLCASSLQSRRYTTYEQYFGPGTRLTVT.

The V and J genes are TRBV5-8 and TRBJ2-1; tentatively, D is TRBD2 (6 bases). Germline CDR1 is SGHTS and CDR2 is YDEGEE. The CDR3 is made up of 16 amino acids. The V and J ends lost 4 bases and 7 bases respectively, with 21 bases between them. In DNA, the CDR3 is TGTGCCAGCAGCCCTTTCGTCGCGGGAACGAGGAATGAGCAGTTCTTC. Amino acid sequence: CASSPFVAGTRNEQFF.

This sequence joins TRBV5-1 and TRBJ1-3; no clear D gene. The CDR3 contains 16 residues. Per the germline V gene, CDR1 is SGHRS and CDR2 is YFSETQ. V dropped 2 bases and J dropped 1 base, with 13 bases sitting between them. The CDR3, as DNA: TGCGCCAGCAGCTTAGAGTCCGGGCTGTCTGGAAACACCATATATTTT. Protein sequence: CASSLESGLSGNTIYF. The full variable domain, rest sourced from reference TRBV5-1 and TRBJ1-3, is KAGVTQTPRYLIKTRGQQVTLSCSPISGHRSVSWYQQTPGQGLQFLFEYFSETQRNKGNFPGRFSGRQFSNSRSEMNVSTLELGDSALYLCASSLESGLSGNTIYFGEGSWLTVV.